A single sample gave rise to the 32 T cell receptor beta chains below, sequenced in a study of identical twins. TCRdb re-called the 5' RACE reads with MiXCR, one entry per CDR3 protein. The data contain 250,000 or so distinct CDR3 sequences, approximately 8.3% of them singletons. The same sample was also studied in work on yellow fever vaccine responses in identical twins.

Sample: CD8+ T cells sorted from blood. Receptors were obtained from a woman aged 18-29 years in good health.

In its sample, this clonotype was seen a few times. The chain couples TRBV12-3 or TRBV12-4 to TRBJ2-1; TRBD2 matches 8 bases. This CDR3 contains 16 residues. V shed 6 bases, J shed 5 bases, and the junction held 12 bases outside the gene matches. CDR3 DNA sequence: TGTGCCAGCAGGACTTATATCGGGGGGGGGCACAATGAGCAGTTCTTC. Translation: CASRTYIGGGHNEQFF.

The CDR3 protein is CASSQDPRPTYEQYF. The CDR3 DNA reads as TGTGCCAGCAGCCAAGATCCCCGGCCGACCTACGAGCAGTACTTC. The V call is TRBV3-1, the J call TRBJ2-7; D is unresolved. With 0 bases removed from V and 2 bases from J, the gap between germline ends came to 11 bases. The CDR3 runs to 15 residues. Germline V CDR1 and CDR2: LGHDT, YNNKEL (reference sequence).

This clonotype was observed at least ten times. CDR3 sequence reads: CASSPRQGPGLEAFF. The CDR3 DNA is TGCGCCAGCAGCCCCAGACAGGGGCCCGGACTAGAAGCTTTCTTT. The gene calls are TRBV4-1 and TRBJ1-1; 8 nucleotides agree with TRBD1. The CDR3 length is 15 residues. J lost 8 bases, V lost 4 bases, and 12 bases had no gene match. Germline V lookup: CDR1 MGHRA, CDR2 YSYEKL.

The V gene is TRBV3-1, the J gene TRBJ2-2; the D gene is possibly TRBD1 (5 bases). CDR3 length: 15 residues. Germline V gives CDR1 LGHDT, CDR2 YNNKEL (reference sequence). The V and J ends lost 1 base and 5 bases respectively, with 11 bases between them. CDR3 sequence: CASSQGRQGTGELFF. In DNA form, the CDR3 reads TGTGCCAGCAGCCAAGGAAGGCAGGGTACCGGGGAGCTGTTTTTT.

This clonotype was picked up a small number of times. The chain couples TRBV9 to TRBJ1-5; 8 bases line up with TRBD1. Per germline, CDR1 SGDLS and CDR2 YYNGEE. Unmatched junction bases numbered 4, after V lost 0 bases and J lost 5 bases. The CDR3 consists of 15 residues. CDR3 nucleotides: TGTGCCAGCAGCGTAGGCAGGGGGCTTTATCAGCCCCAGCATTTT. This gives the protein CASSVGRGLYQPQHF.

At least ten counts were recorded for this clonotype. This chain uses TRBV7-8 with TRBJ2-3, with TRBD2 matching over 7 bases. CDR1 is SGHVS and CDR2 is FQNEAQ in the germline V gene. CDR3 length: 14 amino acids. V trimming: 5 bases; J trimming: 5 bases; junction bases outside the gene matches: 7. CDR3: CASSPSGMGDTQYF. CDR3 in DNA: TGTGCCAGCAGCCCCAGCGGGATGGGAGATACGCAGTATTTT.

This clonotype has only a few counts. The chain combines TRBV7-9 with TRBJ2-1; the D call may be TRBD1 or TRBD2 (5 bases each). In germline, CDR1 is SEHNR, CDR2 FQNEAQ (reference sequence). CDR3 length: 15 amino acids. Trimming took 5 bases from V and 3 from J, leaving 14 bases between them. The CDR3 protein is CASSTRDLRYNEQFF. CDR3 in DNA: TGTGCCAGCAGCACCCGGGACCTACGCTACAATGAGCAGTTCTTC. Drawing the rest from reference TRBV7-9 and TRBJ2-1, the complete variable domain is DTGVSQNPRHKITKRGQNVTFRCDPISEHNRLYWYRQTLGQGPEFLTYFQNEAQLEKSRLLSDRFSAERPKGSFSTLEIQRTEQGDSAMYLCASSTRDLRYNEQFFGPGTRLTVL.

The CDR3 sequence: CATQRDHTDTQYF. The CDR3 DNA sequence: TGTGCCACCCAGCGGGACCACACAGATACGCAGTATTTT. The gene calls are TRBV24-1 and TRBJ2-3; 7 bases agree with TRBD2. CDR3 length equals 13 residues. The V and J ends lost 9 bases and 2 bases, in that order; junction bases with no gene match: 4. Germline V CDR1 and CDR2: KGHDR, SFDVKD.

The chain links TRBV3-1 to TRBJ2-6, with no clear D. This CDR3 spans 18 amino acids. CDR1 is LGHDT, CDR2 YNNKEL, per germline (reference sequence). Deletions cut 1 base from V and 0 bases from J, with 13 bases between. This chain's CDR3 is CASSQGYSTSSGANVLTF. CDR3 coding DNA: TGTGCCAGCAGCCAAGGTTACAGTACGAGCTCTGGGGCCAACGTCCTGACTTTC.

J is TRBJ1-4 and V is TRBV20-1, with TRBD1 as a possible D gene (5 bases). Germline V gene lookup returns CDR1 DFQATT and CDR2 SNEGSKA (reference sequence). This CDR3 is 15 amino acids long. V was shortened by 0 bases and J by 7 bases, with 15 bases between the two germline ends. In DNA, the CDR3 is TGCAGTGCTAGAGATACGGGGACCTCGGTTGAAAAACTGTTTTTT. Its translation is CSARDTGTSVEKLFF.

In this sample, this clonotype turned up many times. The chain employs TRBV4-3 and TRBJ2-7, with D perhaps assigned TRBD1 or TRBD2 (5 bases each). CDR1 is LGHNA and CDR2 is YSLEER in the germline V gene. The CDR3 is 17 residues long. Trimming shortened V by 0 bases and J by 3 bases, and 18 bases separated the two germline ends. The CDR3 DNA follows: TGCGCCAGCAGCCAAGAGGTCTACGGGACCGCGATCTACGAGCAGTACTTC. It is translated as CASSQEVYGTAIYEQYF.

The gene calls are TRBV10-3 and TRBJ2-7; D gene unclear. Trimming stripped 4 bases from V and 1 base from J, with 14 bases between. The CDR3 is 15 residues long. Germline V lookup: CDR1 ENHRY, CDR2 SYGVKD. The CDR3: CAISGAESFSYEQYF. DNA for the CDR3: TGTGCCATCAGTGGGGCAGAATCTTTTTCCTACGAGCAGTACTTC.

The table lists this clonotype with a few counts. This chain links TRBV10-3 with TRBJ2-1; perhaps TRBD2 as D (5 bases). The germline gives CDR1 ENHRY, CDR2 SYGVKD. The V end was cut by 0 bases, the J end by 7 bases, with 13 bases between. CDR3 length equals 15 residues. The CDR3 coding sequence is TGTGCCATCAGTGAGTCCCCAACCGAGGGTAATGAGCAGTTCTTC. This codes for CAISESPTEGNEQFF.

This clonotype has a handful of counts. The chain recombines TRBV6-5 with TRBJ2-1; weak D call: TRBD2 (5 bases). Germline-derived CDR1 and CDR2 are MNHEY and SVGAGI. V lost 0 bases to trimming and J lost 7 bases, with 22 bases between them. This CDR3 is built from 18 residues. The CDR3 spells CASSYSNDEGYVRNEQFF. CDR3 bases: TGTGCCAGCAGTTACTCGAATGACGAGGGTTATGTACGGAATGAGCAGTTCTTC.

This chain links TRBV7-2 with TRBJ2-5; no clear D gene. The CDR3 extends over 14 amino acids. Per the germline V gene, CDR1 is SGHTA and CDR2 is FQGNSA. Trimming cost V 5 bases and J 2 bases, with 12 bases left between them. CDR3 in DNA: TGTGCCAGCAGCCTAATAGGGTTACAAGAGACCCAGTACTTC. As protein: CASSLIGLQETQYF.

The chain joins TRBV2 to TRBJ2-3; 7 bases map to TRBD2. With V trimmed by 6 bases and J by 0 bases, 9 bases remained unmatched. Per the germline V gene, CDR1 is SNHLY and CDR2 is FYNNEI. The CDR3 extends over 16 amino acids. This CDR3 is CASRDPSSGSTDTQYF. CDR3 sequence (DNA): TGTGCCAGCAGGGATCCCTCTAGCGGTAGCACAGATACGCAGTATTTT. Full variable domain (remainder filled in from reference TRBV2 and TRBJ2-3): EPEVTQTPSHQVTQMGQEVILRCVPISNHLYFYWYRQILGQKVEFLVSFYNNEISEKSEIFDDQFSVERPDGSNFTLKIRSTKLEDSAMYFCASRDPSSGSTDTQYFGPGTRLTVL.

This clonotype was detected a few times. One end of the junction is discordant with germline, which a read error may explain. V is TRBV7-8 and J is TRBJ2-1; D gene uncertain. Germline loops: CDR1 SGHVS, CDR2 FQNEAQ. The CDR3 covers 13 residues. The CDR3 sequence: CASSDHIKLEQVF. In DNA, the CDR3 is TGTGCCAGCAGCGATCACATCAAGCTGGAGCAGGTCTTC.

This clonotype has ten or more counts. Here the CDR3 reads CAKNGGTDTQYF. CDR3 bases: TGTGCCAAAAACGGGGGGACAGATACGCAGTATTTT. The chain uses TRBV6-5 and TRBJ2-3; 7 nucleotides align to TRBD2. The CDR3 length is 12 residues. The germline V gene has CDR1 MNHEY and CDR2 SVGAGI. V was clipped by 10 bases and J by 3 bases; unmatched bases: 4.

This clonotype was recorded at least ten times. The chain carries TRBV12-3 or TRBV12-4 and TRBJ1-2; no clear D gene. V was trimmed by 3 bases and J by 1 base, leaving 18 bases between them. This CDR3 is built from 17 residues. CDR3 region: CASSLGLAGGLNYGYTF. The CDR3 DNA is TGTGCCAGCAGTTTGGGTCTAGCCGGAGGCCTTAACTATGGCTACACCTTC.

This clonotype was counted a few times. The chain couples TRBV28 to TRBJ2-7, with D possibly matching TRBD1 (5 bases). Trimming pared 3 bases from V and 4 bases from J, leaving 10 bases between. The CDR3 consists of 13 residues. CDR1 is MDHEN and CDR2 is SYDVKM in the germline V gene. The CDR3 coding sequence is TGTGCCAGCAGTTTTCACAGGCTTTACGAGCAGTACTTC. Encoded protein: CASSFHRLYEQYF.

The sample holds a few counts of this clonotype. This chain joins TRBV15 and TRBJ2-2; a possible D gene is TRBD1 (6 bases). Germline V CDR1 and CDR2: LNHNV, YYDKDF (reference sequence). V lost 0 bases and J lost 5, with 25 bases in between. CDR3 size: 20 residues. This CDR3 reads CATSRDPRTDLATTTGELFF. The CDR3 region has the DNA TGTGCCACCAGCAGAGATCCGAGGACAGATCTAGCCACTACTACCGGGGAGCTGTTTTTT.

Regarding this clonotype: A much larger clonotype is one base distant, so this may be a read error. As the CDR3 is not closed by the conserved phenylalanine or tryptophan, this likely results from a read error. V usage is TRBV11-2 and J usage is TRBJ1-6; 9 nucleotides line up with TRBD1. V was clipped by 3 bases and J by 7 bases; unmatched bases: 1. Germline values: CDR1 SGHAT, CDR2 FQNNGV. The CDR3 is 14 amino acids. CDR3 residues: CASSFGTGNSPLHV. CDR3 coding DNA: TGTGCCAGCAGCTTTGGGACAGGGAATTCACCCCTCCACGTT.

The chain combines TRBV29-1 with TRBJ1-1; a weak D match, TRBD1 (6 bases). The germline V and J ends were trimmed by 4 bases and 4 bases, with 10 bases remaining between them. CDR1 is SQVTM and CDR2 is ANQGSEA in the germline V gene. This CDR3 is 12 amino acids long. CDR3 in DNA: TGCAGCGTTGTCACAGGGAGCACTGAAGCTTTCTTT. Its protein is CSVVTGSTEAFF.

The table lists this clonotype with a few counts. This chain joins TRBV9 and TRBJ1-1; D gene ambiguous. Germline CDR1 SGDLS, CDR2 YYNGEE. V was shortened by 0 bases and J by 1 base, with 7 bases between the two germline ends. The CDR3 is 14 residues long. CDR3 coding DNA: TGTGCCAGCAGCGTAGATCTGGAGAACACTGAAGCTTTCTTT. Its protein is CASSVDLENTEAFF.

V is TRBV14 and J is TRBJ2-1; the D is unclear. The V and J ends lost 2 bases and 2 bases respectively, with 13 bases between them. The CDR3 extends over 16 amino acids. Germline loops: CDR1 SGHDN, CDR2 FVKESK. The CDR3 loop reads CASSQSSGLPYNEQFF. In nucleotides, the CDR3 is TGTGCCAGCAGCCAATCCTCCGGATTGCCCTACAATGAGCAGTTCTTC.

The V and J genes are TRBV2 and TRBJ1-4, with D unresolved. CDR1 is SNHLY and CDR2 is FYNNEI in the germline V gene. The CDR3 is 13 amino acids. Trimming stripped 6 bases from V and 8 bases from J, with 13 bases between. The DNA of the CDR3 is TGTGCCAGCAGCGTTAGAGGTAGCGAAAAACTGTTTTTT. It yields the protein CASSVRGSEKLFF.

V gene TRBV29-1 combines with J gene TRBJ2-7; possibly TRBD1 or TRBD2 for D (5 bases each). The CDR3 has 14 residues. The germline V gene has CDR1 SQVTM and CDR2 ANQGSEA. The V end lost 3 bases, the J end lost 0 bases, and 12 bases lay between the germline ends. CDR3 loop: CSVEIPGSSYEQYF. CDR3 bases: TGCAGCGTTGAGATCCCAGGGAGCTCCTACGAGCAGTACTTC.

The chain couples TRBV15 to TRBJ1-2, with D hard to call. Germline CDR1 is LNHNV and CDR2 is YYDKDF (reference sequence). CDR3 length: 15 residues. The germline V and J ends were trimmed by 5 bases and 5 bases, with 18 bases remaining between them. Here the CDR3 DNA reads TGTGCCACCAGCCCCGATTTGACGGGAAGTTATGGCTACACCTTC. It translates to CATSPDLTGSYGYTF.

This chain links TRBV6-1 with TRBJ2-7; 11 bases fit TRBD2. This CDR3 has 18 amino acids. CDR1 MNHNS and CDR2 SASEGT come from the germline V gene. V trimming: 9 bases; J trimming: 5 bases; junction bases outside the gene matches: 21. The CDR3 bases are TGTGCCAGAACCAGTTGTGATAGCGGGAGGGCCGGGCTGGACGAGCAGTACTTC. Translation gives CARTSCDSGRAGLDEQYF.

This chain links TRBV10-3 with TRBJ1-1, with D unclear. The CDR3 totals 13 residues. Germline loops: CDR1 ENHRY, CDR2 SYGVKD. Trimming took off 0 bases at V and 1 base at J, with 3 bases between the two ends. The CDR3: CAISESWNTEAFF. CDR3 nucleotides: TGTGCCATCAGTGAGTCGTGGAACACTGAAGCTTTCTTT.

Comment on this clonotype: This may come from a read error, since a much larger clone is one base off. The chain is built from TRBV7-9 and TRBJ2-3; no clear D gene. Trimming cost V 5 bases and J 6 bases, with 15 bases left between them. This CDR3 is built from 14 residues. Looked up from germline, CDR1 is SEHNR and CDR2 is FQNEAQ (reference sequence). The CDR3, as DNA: TGTGCCAGCAGCCTAAGGGATCCGCCGGATACGCAGTATTTT. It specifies CASSLRDPPDTQYF.

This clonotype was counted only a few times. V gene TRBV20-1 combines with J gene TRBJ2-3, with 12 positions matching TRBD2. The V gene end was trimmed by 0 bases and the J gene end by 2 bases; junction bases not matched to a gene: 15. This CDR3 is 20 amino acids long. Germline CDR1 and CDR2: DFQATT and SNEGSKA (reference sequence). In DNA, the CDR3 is TGCAGTGCTAGAGATTACTTTAGGCTAGCGGGGGGGTCTTCCACAGATACGCAGTATTTT. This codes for CSARDYFRLAGGSSTDTQYF.